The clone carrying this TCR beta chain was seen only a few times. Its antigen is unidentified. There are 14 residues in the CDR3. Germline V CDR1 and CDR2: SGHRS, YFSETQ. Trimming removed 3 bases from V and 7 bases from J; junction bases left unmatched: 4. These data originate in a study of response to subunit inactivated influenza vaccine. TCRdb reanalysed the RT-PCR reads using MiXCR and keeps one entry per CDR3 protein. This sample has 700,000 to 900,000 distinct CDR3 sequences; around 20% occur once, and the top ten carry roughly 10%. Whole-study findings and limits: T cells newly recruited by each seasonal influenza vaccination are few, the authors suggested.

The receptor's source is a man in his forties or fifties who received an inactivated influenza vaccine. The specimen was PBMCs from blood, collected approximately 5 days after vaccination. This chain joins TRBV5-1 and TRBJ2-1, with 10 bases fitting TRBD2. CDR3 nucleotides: TGCGCCAGCAGCTCGGGACTAGCGCCGAATGAGCAGTTCTTC. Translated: CASSSGLAPNEQFF.